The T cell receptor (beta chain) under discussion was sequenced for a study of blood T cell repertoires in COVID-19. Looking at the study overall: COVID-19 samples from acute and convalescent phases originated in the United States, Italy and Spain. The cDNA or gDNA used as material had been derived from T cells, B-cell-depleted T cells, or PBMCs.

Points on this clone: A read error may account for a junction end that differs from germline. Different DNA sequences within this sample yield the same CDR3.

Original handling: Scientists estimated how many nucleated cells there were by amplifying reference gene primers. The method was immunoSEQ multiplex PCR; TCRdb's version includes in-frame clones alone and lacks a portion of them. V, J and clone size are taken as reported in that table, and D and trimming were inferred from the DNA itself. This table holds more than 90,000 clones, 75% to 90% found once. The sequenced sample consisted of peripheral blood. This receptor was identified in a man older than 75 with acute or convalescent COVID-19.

The CDR3 DNA is TGCGCCAGCAGCTTGGTTTGGCGGGGAGGGGCTGGCTCCTACGAACAGTACTTC. It specifies CASSLVWRGGAGSYEQYF. The genes are TRBV5-1 and TRBJ2-7, with 7 bases lining up with TRBD2. This CDR3 is 18 amino acids long. The germline V gene encodes CDR1 SGHRS and CDR2 YFSETQ.